The 10 T cell receptor beta chains below were found in one sample sequenced in a study of T-cell reconstitution after alpha-beta-depleted transplantation in children. Unique molecular identifiers were incorporated during preparation of the TCRbeta library. Using its own MiXCR run on the PCR reads, TCRdb lists one record per CDR3 protein. Of hundreds of thousands of distinct CDR3 sequences in the sample, about an eighth were seen once. This specimen consisted of PBMCs from the stem cell graft donor, obtained from the stem cell graft. These receptors originate from a human donor who donated a stem cell graft to a child with combined immunodeficiency.

The rearrangement joins TRBV11-1 to TRBJ2-2, with 13 nucleotides matching TRBD2. Germline-derived CDR1 and CDR2 are SGHAT and FQDESV (reference sequence). This CDR3 region has 19 residues. With 5 bases clipped from V and 6 bases from J, the junction kept 15 bases outside the gene matches. In nucleotides, the CDR3 is TGTGCCAGCAGCCCGCTGATGACTAGCGGGGGGCCATCCCCCGGGGAGCTGTTTTTT. Translation gives CASSPLMTSGGPSPGELFF.

This clonotype was detected ten times or more. The chain combines TRBV7-3 with TRBJ2-1, with 13 bases fitting TRBD2. V lost 7 bases to trimming and J lost 0 bases; unmatched junction nucleotides: 6. Germline V lookup: CDR1 SGHTA, CDR2 FQGTGA. This CDR3 spans 17 amino acids. Here the CDR3 DNA reads TGTGCCAGCACCACTAGCGGGAGGGCCTTCTCCTACAATGAGCAGTTCTTC. It encodes CASTTSGRAFSYNEQFF.

This clonotype was observed many times. The chain is built from TRBV20-1 and TRBJ2-1; tentative D call: TRBD1 (6 bases). The CDR3 is 13 amino acids. The germline V and J ends were trimmed by 6 bases and 2 bases, with 11 bases remaining between them. Germline V gene sequence: CDR1 DFQATT, CDR2 SNEGSKA (reference sequence). CDR3 sequence reads: CSAHRAPYNEQFF. DNA for the CDR3: TGCAGTGCCCACAGGGCTCCCTACAATGAGCAGTTCTTC.

The CDR3 loop is CAWSRGWDTQYF. CDR3 in DNA: TGTGCCTGGAGCCGGGGTTGGGATACGCAGTATTTT. This chain links TRBV30 with TRBJ2-3; TRBD2 is a possible D gene (5 bases). This CDR3 has 12 amino acids. Germline assignment: CDR1 GTSNPN and CDR2 SVGIG (reference sequence). Trimming removed 3 bases at V and 6 bases at J, with 10 bases between.

This clonotype was detected a few times. This chain links TRBV5-1 with TRBJ2-5; TRBD2 matches 13 bases. Looked up from germline, CDR1 is SGHRS and CDR2 is YFSETQ. The CDR3 length is 18 residues. The ends lost 2 bases at V and 4 bases at J; junction bases unmatched: 11. The CDR3 is CASSFLLAGGPVGETQYF. CDR3 DNA: TGCGCCAGCAGCTTCTTACTAGCGGGAGGGCCCGTCGGAGAGACCCAGTACTTC.

This clonotype occurred a few times. The CDR3 DNA follows: TGCGCCAGCAGTTCTGGCACGCGGGGGGGCTTCGACAATGAGCAGTTCTTC. It is translated as CASSSGTRGGFDNEQFF. V is TRBV5-1 and J is TRBJ2-1; TRBD2 matches 9 bases. J gave up 5 bases and V 5 bases, and 14 bases lay outside the gene matches. This CDR3 contains 17 residues. CDR1 is SGHRS and CDR2 is YFSETQ in the germline V gene.

In its sample, this clonotype was seen a few times. The J gene is TRBJ2-6, the V gene TRBV12-3 or TRBV12-4; the D gene could be TRBD1 or TRBD2 (5 bases each). This CDR3 is 17 amino acids long. Trimming cost V 8 bases and J 2 bases, with 19 bases left between them. The CDR3, as DNA: TGTGCCAGCGGCAGGGAGATGTGGGGGACTGGGGCCAACGTCCTGACTTTC. Translating it yields CASGREMWGTGANVLTF.

This clonotype was detected a few times. The J gene is TRBJ2-7, the V gene TRBV5-5, with TRBD1 as a possible D gene (5 bases). V gave up 1 base and J gave up 5 bases, with 16 bases separating them. The CDR3 spans 15 residues. Germline CDR1 reads SGHKS; CDR2 reads YYEKEE (reference sequence). The CDR3 DNA is TGTGCCAGCAGCTTGAGACAGTCCCTCATCCACGAGCAGTACTTC. Translating it yields CASSLRQSLIHEQYF.

The V gene is TRBV4-3, the J gene TRBJ2-7; D not certain. CDR3 length equals 13 residues. Germline values: CDR1 LGHNA, CDR2 YSLEER. Trimming took off 1 base at V and 1 base at J, with 5 bases between the two ends. DNA for the CDR3: TGCGCCAGCAGCCAAGTACAGTCCTACGAGCAGTACTTC. Protein sequence: CASSQVQSYEQYF.

The chain has TRBV20-1 and TRBJ2-1; 9 bases map to TRBD2. Germline-derived CDR1 and CDR2 are DFQATT and SNEGSKA (reference sequence). V was clipped by 0 bases and J by 4 bases; unmatched bases: 16. The CDR3 consists of 19 residues. The CDR3 nucleotides read TGCAGTGCTAGAGATTATAGCGGGGGACTCTCGAGAGGGTACAATGAGCAGTTCTTC. It is translated as CSARDYSGGLSRGYNEQFF.